The rows below give T cell receptor beta chains drawn from one sample of a study of OX40 agonist ivuxolimab in advanced cancers. Profiling relied on immunoSEQ multiplex PCR, and the TCRdb table lists in-frame clones only, not all of them. Altogether fewer than 50,000 clones are present, around 92% being singletons, with the ten largest covering roughly 9.8%. The specimen was CD4+ or CD8+ T cells sorted from blood, collected in a trial of the OX40 agonist ivuxolimab. The receptors stem from an adult with an advanced solid tumor such as melanoma, head and neck, liver or kidney cancer. Each CDR3 is given with its conserved first and last residue. The D gene is left open where the match is weak. The size entry is marked missing in some rows and otherwise reads once, few, many or a size class.

D: -; length: 15; J: TRBJ1-1; V: TRBV27; size: -; DNA: TGTGCCAGCAGTGACGGACCACGCGGAACCACTGAAGCTTTCTTT; CDR3: CASSDGPRGTTEAFF
D: -; length: 13; J: TRBJ1-5; V: TRBV19; size: few; DNA: TGTGCCAGTAGTGCGGCAGTCAATCAGCCCCAGCATTTT; CDR3: CASSAAVNQPQHF
D: TRBD1; length: 19; J: TRBJ1-6; V: TRBV7-7; size: -; DNA: TGTGCCAGCAGTCACCTGGGACAGCTAGAACGCTCCTATAATTCACCCCTCCACTTT; CDR3: CASSHLGQLERSYNSPLHF
D: -; length: 13; J: TRBJ1-2; V: TRBV29-1; size: -; DNA: TGCAGCGCCCTCGGCGTCAGAAAGTATGGCTACACCTTC; CDR3: CSALGVRKYGYTF
D: -; length: 15; J: TRBJ2-7; V: TRBV7-9; size: few; DNA: TGTGCCAGCAGCCCCACGGCGGACGGCCCCTACGAGCAGTACTTC; CDR3: CASSPTADGPYEQYF
D: TRBD1; length: 14; J: TRBJ1-2; V: TRBV5-4; size: -; DNA: TGTGCCAGCAGCTGGCTCACAGGGGGTGATGGCTACACCTTC; CDR3: CASSWLTGGDGYTF
D: -; length: 15; J: TRBJ2-1; V: TRBV29-1; size: -; DNA: TGCAGCGCCCTTACGGGGGAGAGCTCCTACAATGAGCAGTTCTTC; CDR3: CSALTGESSYNEQFF
D: -; length: 13; J: TRBJ1-2; V: TRBV29-1; size: once; DNA: TGCAGCGTTGAAGGAGGGGGGGTGGCGGACTACACCTTC; CDR3: CSVEGGGVADYTF
D: TRBD1; length: 13; J: TRBJ2-7; V: TRBV7-8; size: -; DNA: TGTGCCAGCAGCCAGGACAGGGCAGGGGAGCAGTACTTC; CDR3: CASSQDRAGEQYF
D: TRBD1; length: 17; J: TRBJ1-5; V: TRBV28; size: -; DNA: TGTGCCAGCACCTGGGACCCGCAGGGGGCCCTCAATCAGCCCCAGCATTTT; CDR3: CASTWDPQGALNQPQHF
D: -; length: 13; J: TRBJ1-1; V: TRBV25-1; size: -; DNA: TGTGCCAGCAGAGAACAGGGTAAGGCTGAAGCTTTCTTT; CDR3: CASREQGKAEAFF
D: -; length: 15; J: TRBJ2-1; V: TRBV6-1; size: -; DNA: TGTGCCAGCAGTGAACTGGGCGGGTCCTACAATGAGCAGTTCTTC; CDR3: CASSELGGSYNEQFF
D: TRBD2; length: 16; J: TRBJ2-1; V: TRBV28; size: once; DNA: TGTGCTTCTGGACTAGCGGGAAAAAGGCTAGCCAATGAGCAGTTCTTC; CDR3: CASGLAGKRLANEQFF
D: -; length: 13; J: TRBJ1-1; V: TRBV6-6; size: -; DNA: TGTGCCAGCCGAAGGGAGAGAGATACTGAAGCTTTCTTT; CDR3: CASRRERDTEAFF
D: -; length: 13; J: TRBJ2-5; V: TRBV6-5; size: -; DNA: TGTGCCAGCAGTTCTACCGAACGAGAGACCCAGTACTTC; CDR3: CASSSTERETQYF
D: -; length: 11; J: TRBJ1-5; V: TRBV20-1; size: -; DNA: TGCAGTGCTAGAGATGGCCAGCCCCAGCATTTT; CDR3: CSARDGQPQHF
D: TRBD1; length: 15; J: TRBJ2-7; V: TRBV11-1; size: medium-sized; DNA: TGTGCCAGCAGCTTAGTCTGGGACAGCCACTACGAGCAGTACTTC; CDR3: CASSLVWDSHYEQYF
D: TRBD2; length: 16; J: TRBJ2-1; V: TRBV9; size: -; DNA: TGTGCCAGCAGCGGGGAACTAGCGGGAAACTACAATGAGCAGTTCTTC; CDR3: CASSGELAGNYNEQFF
D: TRBD1; length: 14; J: TRBJ1-5; V: TRBV6-6; size: -; DNA: TGTGCCAGCAGTTTTCGACAGGGAAATCAGCCCCAGCATTTT; CDR3: CASSFRQGNQPQHF
D: TRBD1; length: 15; J: TRBJ1-1; V: TRBV4-2; size: -; DNA: TGTGCCAGCAGCCTCGGGGTGACAGGGGGTACTGAAGCTTTCTTT; CDR3: CASSLGVTGGTEAFF
D: -; length: 14; J: TRBJ1-2; V: TRBV19; size: few; DNA: TGTGCCAGTAGTCTGTCAGCCACTAACTATGGCTACACCTTC; CDR3: CASSLSATNYGYTF
D: TRBD1; length: 14; J: TRBJ1-1; V: TRBV5-6; size: -; DNA: TGTGCCAGCAGCTTTTTACAGGGGGGGACTGAAGCTTTCTTT; CDR3: CASSFLQGGTEAFF
D: TRBD1; length: 15; J: TRBJ2-3; V: TRBV7-9; size: -; DNA: TGTGCCAGCAGTTCAGGACAGGGGATAACAGATACGCAGTATTTT; CDR3: CASSSGQGITDTQYF
D: -; length: 15; J: TRBJ2-2; V: TRBV15; size: -; DNA: TGTGCCACCCCCATTGTGAACGGTTCGGGCGGGGAGCTGTTTTTT; CDR3: CATPIVNGSGGELFF
D: TRBD1; length: 17; J: TRBJ1-1; V: TRBV9; size: -; DNA: TGTGCCAGCAGCCCCGCCTTCGCCGGGACAGGCAACACTGAAGCTTTCTTT; CDR3: CASSPAFAGTGNTEAFF
D: TRBD1; length: 14; J: TRBJ2-7; V: TRBV19; size: -; DNA: TGTGCCAGTATGGAAAGGACAGGGACCTACGAGCAGTACTTC; CDR3: CASMERTGTYEQYF
D: -; length: 14; J: TRBJ2-4; V: TRBV19; size: -; DNA: TGTGCCAGTAGACCCCCGGAGGCCAAAAACATTCAGTACTTC; CDR3: CASRPPEAKNIQYF
D: -; length: 15; J: TRBJ1-1; V: TRBV7-8; size: -; DNA: TGTGCCAGCAGCTTAGGCAGGACGCCGAACACTGAAGCTTTCTTT; CDR3: CASSLGRTPNTEAFF
D: -; length: 14; J: TRBJ2-5; V: TRBV18; size: -; DNA: TGTGCCAGCTCACCTAATAGTAACGAAGAGACCCAGTACTTC; CDR3: CASSPNSNEETQYF
D: -; length: 15; J: TRBJ1-2; V: TRBV28; size: -; DNA: TGTGCCAGCAGCCTGTTTAATAAGAATTTTGAGGGCTACACCTTC; CDR3: CASSLFNKNFEGYTF
D: -; length: 15; J: TRBJ2-3; V: TRBV7-6; size: -; DNA: TGTGCCAGCAGCGAGGATAGGGGGTACACAGATACGCAGTATTTT; CDR3: CASSEDRGYTDTQYF
D: -; length: 12; J: TRBJ2-2; V: TRBV9; size: -; DNA: TGTGCCAGCAGCAGCGGTGGAGGGGAGCTGTTTTTT; CDR3: CASSSGGGELFF
D: TRBD1; length: 15; J: TRBJ1-2; V: TRBV6-5; size: -; DNA: TGTGCCAGCAGACTAAACAGGGGAGCTAACTATGGCTACACCTTC; CDR3: CASRLNRGANYGYTF
D: TRBD2; length: 11; J: TRBJ2-1; V: TRBV9; size: -; DNA: TGTGCCAGCAGTCGTAGCGGGAGTCAGTTCTTC; CDR3: CASSRSGSQFF
D: TRBD2; length: 17; J: TRBJ2-1; V: TRBV28; size: once; DNA: TGTGCCAGTTCCGGACTAGCGGGAGGTCGCTCCTACAATGAGCAGTTCTTC; CDR3: CASSGLAGGRSYNEQFF
D: -; length: 13; J: TRBJ1-1; V: TRBV7-9; size: once; DNA: TGTGCCAGCTCCTTTGGACCTGTCACTGAAGCTTTCTTT; CDR3: CASSFGPVTEAFF
D: TRBD1; length: 16; J: TRBJ1-2; V: TRBV4-3; size: -; DNA: TGCGCCAGCAGCCAAGATACAACAGGGGGCAAGGATGGCTACACCTTC; CDR3: CASSQDTTGGKDGYTF
D: TRBD1; length: 18; J: TRBJ2-1; V: TRBV9; size: -; DNA: TGTGCCAGCAGCGACGGGACAGGGAGCTCCTCCCCTTACAATGAGCAGTTCTTC; CDR3: CASSDGTGSSSPYNEQFF
D: -; length: 12; J: TRBJ2-5; V: TRBV5-8; size: once; DNA: TGTGCCAGCAGCCCAGCGATGGGGGCCCAGTACTTC; CDR3: CASSPAMGAQYF
D: -; length: 12; J: TRBJ2-7; V: TRBV11-2; size: -; DNA: TGTGCCAGCAGCCCCACAAGGGTGGAGCAGTACTTC; CDR3: CASSPTRVEQYF
D: TRBD1; length: 14; J: TRBJ2-7; V: TRBV9; size: -; DNA: TGTGCCAGCAGCGTAGGCCCAGGGGGCATCGAGCAGTACTTC; CDR3: CASSVGPGGIEQYF
D: TRBD1; length: 15; J: TRBJ2-5; V: TRBV5-6; size: once; DNA: TGTGCCAGCAGCTTTTACAGGGGTTCAAGCGAGACCCAGTACTTC; CDR3: CASSFYRGSSETQYF
D: -; length: 12; J: TRBJ1-2; V: TRBV25-1; size: -; DNA: TGTGCCAGCAATCCACCCGGAGGGGGCTACACCTTC; CDR3: CASNPPGGGYTF
D: TRBD2; length: 19; J: TRBJ2-3; V: TRBV4-3; size: once; DNA: TGCGCCAGCAGCCAAGATCTTTATACGACTAGCGGGAGAGAAGATACGCAGTATTTT; CDR3: CASSQDLYTTSGREDTQYF
D: TRBD1; length: 15; J: TRBJ1-2; V: TRBV7-3; size: -; DNA: TGTGCCAGCAGCTTAAGAGGGGGCGAATGGGATGGCTACACCTTC; CDR3: CASSLRGGEWDGYTF
D: -; length: 15; J: TRBJ2-1; V: TRBV9; size: -; DNA: TGTGCCAGCAGCGGAACTAGTTCGGATCACAATGAGCAGTTCTTC; CDR3: CASSGTSSDHNEQFF
D: -; length: 16; J: TRBJ2-2; V: TRBV5-6; size: -; DNA: TGTGCCAGCAGCTTGAAAGCGGGCCATCAATTCGGGGAGCTGTTTTTT; CDR3: CASSLKAGHQFGELFF
D: -; length: 14; J: TRBJ1-3; V: TRBV10-3; size: -; DNA: TGTGCCATCAGTGAGTCGAGGCCAGGAAACACCATATATTTT; CDR3: CAISESRPGNTIYF
D: -; length: 14; J: TRBJ1-1; V: TRBV6-5; size: -; DNA: TGTGCCAGCAGCCTTCTAGGGGGGTACACTGAAGCTTTCTTT; CDR3: CASSLLGGYTEAFF
D: TRBD1; length: 16; J: TRBJ2-3; V: TRBV6-6; size: -; DNA: TGTGCCAGCAGTCACCAGACAGGGGGTGAGACAGATACGCAGTATTTT; CDR3: CASSHQTGGETDTQYF
D: -; length: 11; J: TRBJ2-1; V: TRBV5-6; size: -; DNA: TGTGCCAGCAGCTTGACAGATGAGCAGTTCTTC; CDR3: CASSLTDEQFF
D: -; length: 14; J: TRBJ2-3; V: TRBV30; size: -; DNA: TGTGCCTGGAGTGTCGGGGTCAGCACAGATACGCAGTATTTT; CDR3: CAWSVGVSTDTQYF
D: -; length: 12; J: TRBJ1-1; V: TRBV7-9; size: -; DNA: TGTGCCAGCAGCTTAAAGGGAACTGAAGCTTTCTTT; CDR3: CASSLKGTEAFF
D: -; length: 13; J: TRBJ1-1; V: TRBV18; size: -; DNA: TGTGCCAGCTCACCAGGAAGGGTGGCTGAAGCTTTCTTT; CDR3: CASSPGRVAEAFF